This T cell receptor (beta chain) comes out of a study of graft-versus-host responses after intestinal transplantation. Study details: Multivisceral, liver-intestinal, or isolated intestinal grafts were transplanted into recipients.

Details on this clone: Its specificity is not known.

Points from the study as a whole: The marrow of recipients harbored GvH clones, and ileum or blood showed some of them first.

The repertoire was sequenced with immunoSEQ multiplex PCR; TCRdb's copy has only in-frame clones and lacks some. The table lists about 100,000 clones, more than 75% of them singletons. The germline V gene has CDR1 MNHEY and CDR2 SMNVEV (reference sequence). This CDR3 spans 13 amino acids. Trimming left V 2 bases short and J 8 bases short, with 12 bases between. The receptor's source is a human donor who was the organ donor for an intestinal transplant. V gene TRBV27 combines with J gene TRBJ1-2; perhaps TRBD1 as D (6 bases). Material: unstimulated CD4+ T cells sorted from spleen or lymph node cells, obtained before transplant. CDR3 sequence reads: CASSLRGPGGYTF. The CDR3 DNA is TGTGCCAGCAGTTTACGGGGGCCAGGGGGCTACACCTTC.